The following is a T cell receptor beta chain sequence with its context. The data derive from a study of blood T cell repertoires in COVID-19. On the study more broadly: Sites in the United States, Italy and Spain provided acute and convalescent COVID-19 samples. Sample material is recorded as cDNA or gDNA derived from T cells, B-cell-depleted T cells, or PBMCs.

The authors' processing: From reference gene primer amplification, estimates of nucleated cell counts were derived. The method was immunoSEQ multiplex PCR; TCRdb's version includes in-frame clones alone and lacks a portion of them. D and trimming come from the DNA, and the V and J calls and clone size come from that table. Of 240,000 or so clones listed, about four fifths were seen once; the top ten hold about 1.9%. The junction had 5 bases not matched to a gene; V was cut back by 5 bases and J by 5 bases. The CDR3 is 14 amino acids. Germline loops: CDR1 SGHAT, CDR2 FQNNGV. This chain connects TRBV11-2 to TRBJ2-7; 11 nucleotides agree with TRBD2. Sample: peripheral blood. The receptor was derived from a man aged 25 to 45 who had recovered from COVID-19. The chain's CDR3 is CASSLAGGFDEQYV. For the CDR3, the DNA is TGTGCCAGCAGCCTAGCGGGGGGTTTTGACGAGCAGTACGTC.